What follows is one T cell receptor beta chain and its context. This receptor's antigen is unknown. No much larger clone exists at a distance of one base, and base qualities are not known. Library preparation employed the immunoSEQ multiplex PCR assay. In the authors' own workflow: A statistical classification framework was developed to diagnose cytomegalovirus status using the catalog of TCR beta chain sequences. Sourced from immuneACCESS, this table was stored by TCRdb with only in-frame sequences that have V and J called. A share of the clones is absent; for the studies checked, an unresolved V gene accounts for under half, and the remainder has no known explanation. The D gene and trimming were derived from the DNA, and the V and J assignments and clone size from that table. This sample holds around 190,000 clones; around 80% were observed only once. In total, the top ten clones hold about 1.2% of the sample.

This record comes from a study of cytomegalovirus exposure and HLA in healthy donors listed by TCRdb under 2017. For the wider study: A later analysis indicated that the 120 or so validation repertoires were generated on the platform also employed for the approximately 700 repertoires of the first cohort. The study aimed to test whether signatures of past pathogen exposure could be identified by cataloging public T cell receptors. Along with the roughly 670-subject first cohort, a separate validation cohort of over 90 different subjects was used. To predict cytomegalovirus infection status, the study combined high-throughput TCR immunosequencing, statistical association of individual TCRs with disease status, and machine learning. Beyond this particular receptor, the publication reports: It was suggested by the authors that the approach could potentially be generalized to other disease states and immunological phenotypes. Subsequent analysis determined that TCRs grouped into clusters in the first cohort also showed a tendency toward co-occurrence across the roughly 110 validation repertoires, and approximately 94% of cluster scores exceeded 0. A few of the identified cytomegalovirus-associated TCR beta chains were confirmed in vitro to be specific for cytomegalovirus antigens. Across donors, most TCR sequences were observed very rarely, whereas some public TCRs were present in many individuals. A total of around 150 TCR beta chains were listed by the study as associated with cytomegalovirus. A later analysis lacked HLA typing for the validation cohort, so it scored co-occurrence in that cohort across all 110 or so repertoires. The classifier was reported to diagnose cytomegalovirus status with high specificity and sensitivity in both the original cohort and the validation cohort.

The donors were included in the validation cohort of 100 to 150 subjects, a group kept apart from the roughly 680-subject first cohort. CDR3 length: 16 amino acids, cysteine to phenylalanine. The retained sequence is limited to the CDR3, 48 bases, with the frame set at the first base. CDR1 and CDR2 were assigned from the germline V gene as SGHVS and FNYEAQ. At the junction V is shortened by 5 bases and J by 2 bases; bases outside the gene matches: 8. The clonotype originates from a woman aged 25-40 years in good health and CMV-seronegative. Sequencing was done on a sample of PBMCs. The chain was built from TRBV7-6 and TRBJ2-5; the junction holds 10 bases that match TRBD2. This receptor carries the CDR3 CASSQTLAGVQETQYF. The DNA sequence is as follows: TGTGCCAGCAGCCAAACGCTAGCGGGGGTTCAAGAGACCCAGTACTTC.